What follows is one T cell receptor beta chain and its context. Germline loops: CDR1 SGHNT, CDR2 YYREEE (reference sequence). The CDR3 spans 13 residues. V was pared by 0 bases and J by 4 bases, with 7 bases between. The table came from immunoSEQ multiplex PCR; TCRdb's copy has only in-frame clones and leaves some out. The table lists 130,000 or so clones, 70% to 85% of them singletons. This record comes from a study of cytotoxic CD8 clonotypes in ibrutinib-treated CLL. The receptor was isolated from a human donor with chronic lymphocytic leukemia. Source: PBMCs, taken after 12 months of ibrutinib treatment. The V gene is TRBV5-4, the J gene TRBJ1-1; no clear D. CDR3: CASSLEGATEAFF. The CDR3 coding sequence is TGTGCCAGCAGCTTGGAGGGCGCCACTGAAGCTTTCTTT.